These 31 T cell receptor beta chains share one sample of origin, sequenced in a study of blood T cells in healthy people across ages. Combining a sample-barcoded 5' primer with a J-beta primer mix, a second PCR ran for roughly 7 to 12 cycles. TCRdb re-derived calls from the 5' RACE reads in MiXCR, one entry per CDR3 protein. The sample has nearly 800,000 distinct CDR3 sequences; roughly 25% are singletons. The same sample was also used in a study of T cells of mothers and their children.

The sequenced sample was blood. The source is a boy aged 10-17 years in good health.

The chain employs TRBV27 and TRBJ2-7, with 12 positions matching TRBD1. V shed 8 bases, J shed 6 bases, and the junction held 17 bases outside the gene matches. The CDR3 is 17 amino acids. CDR1 is MNHEY and CDR2 is SMNVEV in the germline V gene (reference sequence). The CDR3 here is CASHGTGGANLFGEQYF. In DNA, the CDR3 is TGTGCCAGCCACGGGACAGGGGGCGCCAACCTATTTGGCGAGCAGTACTTC.

The rearrangement joins TRBV11-2 to TRBJ1-2; unclear D gene. This CDR3 has 14 residues. Germline-derived CDR1 and CDR2 are SGHAT and FQNNGV. Trimming removed 5 bases from V and 6 bases from J, with 16 bases in between. The CDR3 DNA reads as TGTGCCAGCAGCCCGCCTACAGTTCTCAATGGCTACACCTTC. It specifies CASSPPTVLNGYTF.

The chain is built from TRBV27 and TRBJ2-5; D might be TRBD1 (6 bases). The V gene lost 6 bases and the J gene lost 2 bases, with 28 bases spanning the gap. Germline loops: CDR1 MNHEY, CDR2 SMNVEV (reference sequence). The CDR3 has 19 amino acids. In DNA form, the CDR3 reads TGTGCCAGCAGCCCAACCCCAGGGGTGAGCGGTCCGTATCAAGAGACCCAGTACTTC. It specifies CASSPTPGVSGPYQETQYF.

The rearrangement links TRBV29-1 to TRBJ2-7; the D is unclear. CDR3 length: 11 amino acids. Trimming left V 5 bases short and J 0 bases short, with 5 bases between. The V gene's germline CDR1 is SQVTM and CDR2 ANQGSEA. CDR3 DNA sequence: TGCAGCGTTCTGGTCTCCTACGAGCAGTACTTC. Translation gives CSVLVSYEQYF.

This chain uses TRBV7-2 with TRBJ1-5; TRBD1 agrees at 7 bases. Germline CDR1 is SGHTA and CDR2 is FQGNSA. The CDR3 totals 13 residues. J was trimmed by 6 bases and V by 5 bases; bases with no gene match: 4. This CDR3 reads CASSRDSLQPQHF. The CDR3 nucleotides read TGTGCCAGCAGCCGGGACAGCCTTCAGCCCCAGCATTTT. Drawing the rest from reference TRBV7-2 and TRBJ1-5, the complete variable domain is GAGVSQSPSNKVTEKGKDVELRCDPISGHTALYWYRQSLGQGLEFLIYFQGNSAPDKSGLPSDRFSAERTGGSVSTLTIQRTQQEDSAVYLCASSRDSLQPQHFGDGTRLSIL.

This clonotype was counted a few times. The junction differs from germline at one of its ends, possibly a read error. The chain links TRBV7-9 to TRBJ2-7, with D tentatively TRBD2 (5 bases). The CDR3 contains 17 residues. Germline V gene sequence: CDR1 SEHNR, CDR2 FQNEAQ (reference sequence). The CDR3 DNA reads as TGTGCCAGCAGCCTAGCCAGACATAGGCAGCCACCCTACGAGCAGTACTTC. This gives the protein CASSLARHRQPPYEQYF.

The gene calls are TRBV10-3 and TRBJ2-7; TRBD1 or TRBD2 may be the D gene (5 bases each). CDR1 and CDR2 from the germline V gene are ENHRY and SYGVKD. Trimming left V 7 bases short and J 0 bases short, with 13 bases between. There are 14 residues in the CDR3. CDR3 residues: CAITEAGTSYEQYF. DNA for the CDR3: TGTGCCATCACCGAAGCCGGGACCTCCTACGAGCAGTACTTC.

V is TRBV6-2 or TRBV6-3 and J is TRBJ1-1; 7 bases fit TRBD1. The CDR3 has 12 amino acids. The germline V gene has CDR1 MNHEY and CDR2 SVGEGT. V gave up 8 bases and J gave up 7 bases; unmatched junction bases: 7. CDR3 DNA sequence: TGTGCCAGCTCCGTACAGGGGATTGAAGCTTTCTTT. Its translation: CASSVQGIEAFF.

This clonotype was seen more than once but under ten times. CDR3 amino acids: CASSQDSGQDTEAFF. CDR3 coding DNA: TGCGCCAGCAGCCAAGATTCGGGACAGGACACTGAAGCTTTCTTT. The chain has TRBV4-3 and TRBJ1-1, with 8 positions matching TRBD1. Germline lookup yields CDR1 LGHNA and CDR2 YSLEER. This CDR3 spans 15 amino acids. V dropped 0 bases and J dropped 3; count of bases not matched to a gene: 3.

As DNA, the CDR3 is TGCGCCAGCACCGTGGGACAGGGGGCTTCACCCCTCCACTTT. The encoded protein is CASTVGQGASPLHF. The chain has TRBV4-1 and TRBJ1-6; 12 bases agree with TRBD1. This CDR3 is built from 14 residues. With V trimmed by 7 bases and J by 9 bases, 4 bases remained unmatched. Germline V gene data show CDR1 as MGHRA and CDR2 as YSYEKL.

This chain links TRBV7-9 with TRBJ2-3, with D perhaps matching TRBD1 (7 bases). The length of the CDR3 is 17 residues. V was shortened by 2 bases and J by 4 bases, with 19 bases between the two germline ends. The germline V gene has CDR1 SEHNR and CDR2 FQNEAQ (reference sequence). The CDR3 DNA reads TGTGCCAGCAGCTTACCATCAGGGGGGATCAGTTCAGATACGCAGTATTTT. Its translation: CASSLPSGGISSDTQYF. The variable domain in full, completed from reference TRBV7-9 and TRBJ2-3, reads DTGVSQNPRHKITKRGQNVTFRCDPISEHNRLYWYRQTLGQGPEFLTYFQNEAQLEKSRLLSDRFSAERPKGSFSTLEIQRTEQGDSAMYLCASSLPSGGISSDTQYFGPGTRLTVL.

The sample holds a few counts of this clonotype. The chain recombines TRBV27 with TRBJ1-2, with a weak D call TRBD1 (6 bases). This CDR3 has 13 residues. The V end lost 4 bases, the J end lost 3 bases, and 9 bases lay between the germline ends. From germline, CDR1 is MNHEY and CDR2 SMNVEV (reference sequence). CDR3 nucleotides: TGTGCCAGCAGTTACAGGGAGGACTATGGCTACACCTTC. This encodes CASSYREDYGYTF.

This clonotype has a handful of counts. The CDR3 reads CASSQDLRGGSGGYTF. The DNA for the CDR3 is TGCGCCAGCAGCCAAGACTTGAGGGGGGGCTCGGGTGGCTACACCTTC. The V call is TRBV4-3, the J call TRBJ1-2, with D perhaps matching TRBD1 (6 bases). The germline V and J ends were trimmed by 0 bases and 7 bases, with 18 bases remaining between them. This CDR3 is 16 amino acids long. Germline V gives CDR1 LGHNA, CDR2 YSLEER.

V is TRBV20-1 and J is TRBJ1-1; D might be TRBD1 (6 bases). V lost 7 bases and J 3 bases, leaving 6 bases between the germline ends. The CDR3 is made up of 10 amino acids. Germline CDR1 reads DFQATT; CDR2 reads SNEGSKA (reference sequence). The DNA of the CDR3 is TGCAGTGAGGGGGACACTGAAGCTTTCTTT. As protein: CSEGDTEAFF.

This clonotype was found a few times. The gene calls are TRBV29-1 and TRBJ2-2; D gene ambiguous. V was pared by 1 base and J by 5 bases, with 2 bases between. Germline V lookup: CDR1 SQVTM, CDR2 ANQGSEA. CDR3 length: 11 amino acids. In DNA, the CDR3 is TGCAGCGTTGAAGGAACCGGGGAGCTGTTTTTT. Protein product: CSVEGTGELFF.

This clonotype was recorded a few times. This CDR3 reads CSARSRPGGNTIYF. The CDR3 DNA sequence: TGCAGTGCTAGGTCCCGTCCCGGGGGAAACACCATATATTTT. This chain joins TRBV20-1 and TRBJ1-3, with D unclear. Germline V gives CDR1 DFQATT, CDR2 SNEGSKA (reference sequence). The CDR3 sequence is 14 residues long. The germline V and J ends were trimmed by 3 bases and 4 bases, with 13 bases remaining between them.

The chain combines TRBV29-1 with TRBJ2-3; D might be TRBD2 (5 bases). Trimming stripped 2 bases from V and 4 bases from J, with 7 bases between. Germline assignment: CDR1 SQVTM and CDR2 ANQGSEA. The CDR3 sequence is 12 residues long. The CDR3 coding sequence is TGCAGCGTTGAATGGAGGTCAGATACGCAGTATTTT. Protein: CSVEWRSDTQYF.

V gene TRBV29-1 combines with J gene TRBJ2-3; 8 nucleotides line up with TRBD2. Looked up from germline, CDR1 is SQVTM and CDR2 is ANQGSEA. The V gene end was trimmed by 6 bases and the J gene end by 6 bases; junction bases not matched to a gene: 8. This CDR3 has 13 residues. The chain's CDR3 is CSVELAGYDTQYF. The CDR3 DNA reads TGCAGCGTCGAGTTAGCGGGGTATGATACGCAGTATTTT.

Only a few counts were recorded for this clonotype. This sequence joins TRBV7-2 and TRBJ2-4; possible D gene TRBD1, 5 bases. The length of the CDR3 is 14 residues. V lost 2 bases, J lost 6 bases, and 11 bases lay in between. Germline loops: CDR1 SGHTA, CDR2 FQGNSA. CDR3 sequence: CASSLSSTVNIQYF. CDR3 in DNA: TGTGCCAGCAGCTTATCCTCGACAGTAAACATTCAGTACTTC.

The V call is TRBV7-2, the J call TRBJ1-3; D is possibly TRBD1 (5 bases). Looked up from germline, CDR1 is SGHTA and CDR2 is FQGNSA. CDR3 length: 15 residues. V was cut by 5 bases and J by 0 bases, with 11 bases left in between. CDR3 sequence (DNA): TGTGCCAGCAGCCCGGGGGGGAGCTCTGGAAACACCATATATTTT. Translation: CASSPGGSSGNTIYF.

In regard to this clonotype: One end of the junction is discordant with germline, which a read error may explain. The V call is TRBV4-1, the J call TRBJ2-5, with D maybe TRBD2 (5 bases). Looked up from germline, CDR1 is MGHRA and CDR2 is YSYEKL. The CDR3 spans 16 residues. The chain's CDR3 is CASGQDPSGSGETQYF. For the CDR3, the DNA is TGCGCCAGCGGCCAAGATCCATCAGGCTCGGGGGAGACCCAGTACTTC.

The V gene is TRBV11-3, the J gene TRBJ1-5; D gene ambiguous. Germline CDR1 reads SGHNT; CDR2 reads YENEEA. Trimming cost V 3 bases and J 8 bases, with 11 bases left between them. The length of the CDR3 is 13 residues. The CDR3 reads CASSFGSGEPQHF. In DNA form, the CDR3 reads TGTGCCAGCAGCTTCGGCTCCGGGGAGCCCCAGCATTTT.

About this clonotype itself: A clone one base away is much larger, so this may be a read error. This chain uses TRBV4-3 with TRBJ2-7, with D perhaps TRBD1 or TRBD2 (6 bases each). This CDR3 region has 19 residues. Germline V gives CDR1 LGHNA, CDR2 YSLEER. For the CDR3, the DNA is TGCGTCAGCAGCCAAATCTATGCGGGACATCCGACTGTTCTGTACGAGCAGTACTTC. Translation: CVSSQIYAGHPTVLYEQYF.

The table lists this clonotype with a few counts. The chain links TRBV5-1 to TRBJ2-1; D call uncertain. V lost 7 bases to trimming and J lost 1 base, with 9 bases between them. CDR1 and CDR2 (germline): SGHRS, YFSETQ. This CDR3 has 13 residues. CDR3 sequence reads: CASYQLSYNEQFF. The CDR3 DNA reads TGCGCCAGCTATCAGCTGTCCTACAATGAGCAGTTCTTC.

This clonotype occurred a few times. The rearrangement links TRBV29-1 to TRBJ1-2; D perhaps matches TRBD1 (5 bases). Trimming removed 1 base from V and 4 bases from J, with 7 bases in between. There are 12 residues in the CDR3. CDR1 is SQVTM and CDR2 is ANQGSEA in the germline V gene. The CDR3, as DNA: TGCAGCGTTGAAGCGACAGTCTATGGCTACACCTTC. This translates into CSVEATVYGYTF.

The CDR3 nucleotides read TGCGCCAGCAGCCCGGGGACAGTCGACTCCTACGAGCAGTACTTC. Protein: CASSPGTVDSYEQYF. The chain employs TRBV5-1 and TRBJ2-7; TRBD1 matches at 7 bases. This CDR3 comprises 15 residues. The germline gives CDR1 SGHRS, CDR2 YFSETQ. The ends lost 4 bases at V and 0 bases at J; junction bases unmatched: 7.

This clonotype was detected a few times. The V and J genes are TRBV29-1 and TRBJ2-4; TRBD1 matches at 9 bases. The CDR3 has 14 residues. CDR1 is SQVTM, CDR2 ANQGSEA, per germline. The V gene end was trimmed by 4 bases and the J gene end by 6 bases; junction bases not matched to a gene: 7. The CDR3 here is CSVVGTGWRNIQYF. CDR3 nucleotides: TGCAGCGTTGTCGGGACAGGGTGGAGAAACATTCAGTACTTC.

This rearrangement joins TRBV7-9 to TRBJ1-6, with a weak D call TRBD1 (5 bases). CDR1 is SEHNR, CDR2 FQNEAQ, per germline (reference sequence). CDR3 length equals 15 residues. Trimming pared 5 bases from V and 5 bases from J, leaving 13 bases between. The CDR3 nucleotides read TGTGCCAGCAGCCCTACGCAGGGAAATAATTCACCCCTCCACTTT. It yields the protein CASSPTQGNNSPLHF.

V is TRBV10-3 and J is TRBJ2-7; 14 nucleotides align to TRBD2. This CDR3 has 17 amino acids. Germline lookup yields CDR1 ENHRY and CDR2 SYGVKD. J was trimmed by 2 bases and V by 6 bases; bases with no gene match: 9. Here the CDR3 reads CAISFSGLAGETYEQYF. As DNA, the CDR3 is TGTGCCATCAGCTTCTCGGGACTAGCGGGGGAAACCTACGAGCAGTACTTC.

The chain joins TRBV29-1 to TRBJ2-5; D possibly corresponds to TRBD2 (6 bases). The DNA end lines up better with TRBJ2-1; the J call may be wrong. The germline V gene has CDR1 SQVTM and CDR2 ANQGSEA. CDR3 length: 12 residues. CDR3 in amino acids: CSVPKTSSEQFF. The CDR3 DNA follows: TGCAGCGTTCCTAAGACTAGTTCTGAGCAGTTCTTC.

V gene TRBV15 combines with J gene TRBJ1-4; TRBD1 might be the D (5 bases). This CDR3 is built from 16 residues. From germline, CDR1 is LNHNV and CDR2 YYDKDF (reference sequence). V gave up 1 base and J gave up 4 bases, with 13 bases separating them. The CDR3 is CATSRGELGVNEKLFF. The CDR3 nucleotides read TGTGCCACCAGCAGAGGAGAACTGGGGGTTAATGAAAAACTGTTTTTT.